The 28 T cell receptor beta chains listed next were all sequenced from one sample in a study of PD-1 blockade in classical Hodgkin lymphoma. Every one of the patients relapsed after autologous stem cell transplantation (brentuximab vedotin exposure was variable). Assay used: immunoSEQ multiplex PCR; TCRdb lists only in-frame clones, some missing. The repertoire includes about 110,000 clones, 89% of them detected once, and about 20% sits in the top ten. Here the sequenced sample was peripheral blood mononuclear cells (PBMCs), taken before the second cycle of nivolumab. The origin of the receptors is a human donor with classical Hodgkin lymphoma.

This rearrangement joins TRBV19 to TRBJ2-5; TRBD1 aligns across 7 bases. Germline CDR1 reads LNHDA; CDR2 reads SQIVND (reference sequence). V dropped 7 bases and J dropped 1; count of bases not matched to a gene: 15. CDR3 length: 17 residues. CDR3 DNA: TGTGCCAGTAACTCAATGGGACCGAGGGGGCTCCAAGAGACCCAGTACTTC. It codes for CASNSMGPRGLQETQYF.

In this sample, this clone turned up a few times. This chain uses TRBV2 with TRBJ1-5; D is uncertain. The length of the CDR3 is 14 residues. CDR1 is SNHLY, CDR2 FYNNEI, per germline. Trimming pared 3 bases from V and 6 bases from J, leaving 12 bases between. CDR3 residues: CASSDWALGQPQHF. The CDR3, as DNA: TGTGCCAGCAGTGATTGGGCCCTCGGTCAGCCCCAGCATTTT. The variable domain in full, with the rest retrieved from reference TRBV2 and TRBJ1-5, is EPEVTQTPSHQVTQMGQEVILRCVPISNHLYFYWYRQILGQKVEFLVSFYNNEISEKSEIFDDQFSVERPDGSNFTLKIRSTKLEDSAMYFCASSDWALGQPQHFGDGTRLSIL.

The chain uses TRBV19 and TRBJ2-7; TRBD1 aligns across 8 bases. The CDR3 is 19 amino acids. Per the germline V gene, CDR1 is LNHDA and CDR2 is SQIVND (reference sequence). V lost 4 bases, J lost 2 bases, and 19 bases stayed unmatched. CDR3 nucleotide sequence: TGTGCCAGTAGTACATCAGGGGGGCAGGGGGCCGGCTTCCCCTACGAGCAGTACTTC. Residues: CASSTSGGQGAGFPYEQYF. The whole variable domain, filled in from reference TRBV19 and TRBJ2-7, reads DGGITQSPKYLFRKEGQNVTLSCEQNLNHDAMYWYRQDPGQGLRLIYYSQIVNDFQKGDIAEGYSVSREKKESFPLTVTSAQKNPTAFYLCASSTSGGQGAGFPYEQYFGPGTRLTVT.

The V call is TRBV10-3, the J call TRBJ2-3; D gene uncertain. Trimming left V 3 bases short and J 0 bases short, with 10 bases between. The CDR3 contains 15 residues. The V gene's germline CDR1 is ENHRY and CDR2 SYGVKD. The CDR3 is CAISDKLKSTDTQYF. As DNA, the CDR3 is TGTGCCATCAGTGATAAACTGAAAAGCACAGATACGCAGTATTTT.

This chain joins TRBV11-3 and TRBJ2-2; no reliable D call. Looked up from germline, CDR1 is SGHNT and CDR2 is YENEEA. V was trimmed by 2 bases and J by 5 bases, leaving 12 bases between them. This CDR3 comprises 15 residues. The CDR3 protein is CASSLRLGHTGELFF. Written as DNA, the CDR3 is TGTGCCAGCAGCTTAAGACTCGGGCATACCGGGGAGCTGTTTTTT.

This chain uses TRBV4-1 with TRBJ2-7, with D hard to call. Per germline, CDR1 MGHRA and CDR2 YSYEKL. CDR3 length: 15 amino acids. The V end lost 0 bases, the J end lost 0 bases, and 9 bases lay between the germline ends. CDR3 nucleotides: TGCGCCAGCAGCCAAGAAGGTGCCAGCTCCTACGAGCAGTACTTC. Translating it yields CASSQEGASSYEQYF.

CDR3 loop: CAWSLRGRTVSYEQYF. Written as DNA, the CDR3 is TGTGCCTGGAGTCTTAGGGGTCGGACAGTTAGCTACGAGCAGTACTTC. V is TRBV30 and J is TRBJ2-7, with D tentatively TRBD1 (6 bases). Per the germline V gene, CDR1 is GTSNPN and CDR2 is SVGIG (reference sequence). The CDR3 is 16 residues long. The ends were cut back, 2 bases at V and 3 bases at J, with 20 bases in the middle.

The rearrangement joins TRBV9 to TRBJ1-1; D remains unclear. Per the germline V gene, CDR1 is SGDLS and CDR2 is YYNGEE. This CDR3 is built from 14 residues. Trimming left V 0 bases short and J 7 bases short, with 13 bases between. The CDR3, as DNA: TGTGCCAGCAGCGTAGATAGTCGGCGGAATGAAGCTTTCTTT. The encoded protein is CASSVDSRRNEAFF.

Written as DNA, the CDR3 is TGCGCCACCTCCGGGATTTCCGGGGAGCTGTTTTTT. Its protein product is CATSGISGELFF. The chain carries TRBV10-1 and TRBJ2-2; a possible D gene is TRBD2 (5 bases). Germline loops: CDR1 WNHNN, CDR2 SYGVQD (reference sequence). The V gene lost 10 bases and the J gene lost 6 bases, with 12 bases spanning the gap. This CDR3 is built from 12 residues.

The chain joins TRBV19 to TRBJ1-5; 9 positions match TRBD1. Germline assignment: CDR1 LNHDA and CDR2 SQIVND (reference sequence). The CDR3 totals 15 residues. J gave up 7 bases and V 4 bases, and 8 bases lay outside the gene matches. This CDR3 is CASSTTGGAGQPQHF. CDR3 coding DNA: TGTGCCAGTAGTACAACAGGGGGCGCAGGCCAGCCCCAGCATTTT.

V is TRBV11-1 and J is TRBJ1-2, with D hard to call. The CDR3 is made up of 16 amino acids. Trimming pared 5 bases from V and 0 bases from J, leaving 16 bases between. Germline-derived CDR1 and CDR2 are SGHAT and FQDESV (reference sequence). Here the CDR3 DNA reads TGTGCCAGCAGCCCACGACGCGACGTACCTAACTATGGCTACACCTTC. Encoded protein: CASSPRRDVPNYGYTF. The entire variable domain, with the rest obtained from reference TRBV11-1 and TRBJ1-2, is as follows: EAEVAQSPRYKITEKSQAVAFWCDPISGHATLYWYRQILGQGPELLVQFQDESVVDDSQLPKDRFSAERLKGVDSTLKIQPAELGDSAMYLCASSPRRDVPNYGYTFGSGTRLTVV.

V gene TRBV5-1 combines with J gene TRBJ2-7; D is possibly TRBD1 or TRBD2 (5 bases each). This CDR3 comprises 12 residues. Germline V CDR1 and CDR2: SGHRS, YFSETQ. Trimming took off 4 bases at V and 3 bases at J, with 8 bases between the two ends. The CDR3 DNA sequence: TGCGCCAGCAGCGGGACCCTCTACGAGCAGTACTTC. The encoded protein is CASSGTLYEQYF.

V gene TRBV5-8 combines with J gene TRBJ2-3; 8 nucleotides align to TRBD2. In germline, CDR1 is SGHTS, CDR2 YDEGEE. The CDR3 loop spans 17 amino acids. With 0 bases clipped from V and 4 bases from J, the junction kept 10 bases outside the gene matches. The CDR3 region has the DNA TGTGCCAGCAGCTTGGTTAACCGGCGGGGGGCCCCAGATACGCAGTATTTT. Protein: CASSLVNRRGAPDTQYF.

The chain combines TRBV11-2 with TRBJ1-1; D remains unclear. Trimming shortened V by 0 bases and J by 0 bases, and 11 bases separated the two germline ends. The CDR3 totals 16 residues. Germline lookup yields CDR1 SGHAT and CDR2 FQNNGV. In DNA, the CDR3 is TGTGCCAGCAGCTTAGATTTAGGCGGTTTGAACACTGAAGCTTTCTTT. Translated, it gives CASSLDLGGLNTEAFF. Complete variable domain (other parts from reference TRBV11-2 and TRBJ1-1): EAGVAQSPRYKIIEKRQSVAFWCNPISGHATLYWYQQILGQGPKLLIQFQNNGVVDDSQLPKDRFSAERLKGVDSTLKIQPAKLEDSAVYLCASSLDLGGLNTEAFFGQGTRLTVV.

This clone was seen only a few times. The V and J genes are TRBV6-5 and TRBJ2-7; 7 bases are a match to TRBD1. Trimming removed 2 bases from V and 5 bases from J; junction bases left unmatched: 9. In germline, CDR1 is MNHEY, CDR2 SVGAGI. The CDR3 covers 15 residues. CDR3 nucleotide sequence: TGTGCCAGCAGTTACAAGGGGGCAGAAAGGAACGAGCAGTACTTC. Translating it yields CASSYKGAERNEQYF.

The chain recombines TRBV28 with TRBJ2-7; TRBD2 matches at 13 bases. V shed 5 bases and J 1 base; nucleotides not matched to a gene: 11. The length of the CDR3 is 18 residues. Germline-derived CDR1 and CDR2 are MDHEN and SYDVKM. Here the CDR3 reads CASSTFLGLAGVSYEQYF. The DNA for the CDR3 is TGTGCCAGCAGTACCTTCCTCGGACTAGCGGGGGTTTCCTACGAGCAGTACTTC.

The rearrangement uses TRBV7-2 and TRBJ1-5; D remains ambiguous. Trimming took 5 bases from V and 2 from J, leaving 10 bases between them. CDR3 size: 14 residues. Germline V gene data show CDR1 as SGHTA and CDR2 as FQGNSA. The CDR3 loop reads CASSASGGNQPQHF. DNA for the CDR3: TGTGCCAGCAGCGCCAGCGGGGGCAATCAGCCCCAGCATTTT. Filled out from reference TRBV7-2 and TRBJ1-5, the complete variable domain reads GAGVSQSPSNKVTEKGKDVELRCDPISGHTALYWYRQSLGQGLEFLIYFQGNSAPDKSGLPSDRFSAERTGGSVSTLTIQRTQQEDSAVYLCASSASGGNQPQHFGDGTRLSIL.

The chain is built from TRBV14 and TRBJ1-3; no definite D call. The CDR3 length is 13 residues. The V and J ends lost 3 bases and 3 bases respectively, with 6 bases between them. In germline, CDR1 is SGHDN, CDR2 FVKESK. CDR3 DNA: TGTGCCAGCAGCCAGTTCCTTGGAAACACCATATATTTT. Residues: CASSQFLGNTIYF.

The rearrangement links TRBV7-9 to TRBJ2-6; tentative D call: TRBD2 (5 bases). In germline, CDR1 is SEHNR, CDR2 FQNEAQ (reference sequence). The CDR3 length is 15 residues. V was pared by 5 bases and J by 3 bases, with 11 bases between. CDR3 sequence reads: CASSHGGGGANVLTF. CDR3 bases: TGTGCCAGCAGCCACGGTGGAGGTGGGGCCAACGTCCTGACTTTC.

With regard to this clone: At one boundary the junction diverges from the germline segment, which might be a read error. The gene calls are TRBV6-1 and TRBJ1-2; D uncertain. The CDR3 has 16 residues. The germline V gene encodes CDR1 MNHNS and CDR2 SASEGT. CDR3 residues: CASSEDNPPRNEGYTF. CDR3 DNA sequence: TGTGCCAGCAGCGAAGACAACCCGCCGCGAAATGAGGGCTACACCTTC.

In nucleotides, the CDR3 is TGTGCCAGCAGTGATCTCTTGGGTACTAACTATGGCTACACCTTC. This gives the protein CASSDLLGTNYGYTF. V usage is TRBV2 and J usage is TRBJ1-2; no definite D call. Per germline, CDR1 SNHLY and CDR2 FYNNEI. The CDR3 runs 15 residues. The V gene lost 3 bases and the J gene lost 0 bases, with 11 bases spanning the gap.

As regards this clone: This specimen includes other DNA sequences encoding the same CDR3. This chain connects TRBV19 to TRBJ2-3; possibly TRBD1 for D (5 bases). V lost 3 bases, J lost 4 bases, and 5 bases lay in between. Per germline, CDR1 LNHDA and CDR2 SQIVND (reference sequence). The CDR3 runs 12 residues. CDR3 coding DNA: TGTGCCAGTAGTATGGGGCCAGATACGCAGTATTTT. It is translated as CASSMGPDTQYF. The full variable domain, rest sourced from reference TRBV19 and TRBJ2-3, is DGGITQSPKYLFRKEGQNVTLSCEQNLNHDAMYWYRQDPGQGLRLIYYSQIVNDFQKGDIAEGYSVSREKKESFPLTVTSAQKNPTAFYLCASSMGPDTQYFGPGTRLTVL.

The V call is TRBV5-5, the J call TRBJ1-4; D is ambiguous. V shed 0 bases and J shed 4 bases, with 13 bases lying between them. The CDR3 runs to 16 residues. Germline CDR1 is SGHKS and CDR2 is YYEKEE (reference sequence). CDR3 sequence: CASSLGIGRSNEKLFF. DNA for the CDR3: TGTGCCAGCAGCTTGGGTATCGGCAGGAGTAATGAAAAACTGTTTTTT.

The chain carries TRBV11-2 and TRBJ2-7; 10 bases agree with TRBD2. CDR1 SGHAT and CDR2 FQNNGV come from the germline V gene. This CDR3 region has 17 residues. J lost 7 bases, V lost 5 bases, and 17 bases had no gene match. The CDR3 region is CASSPSTPLAGAGEQYF. CDR3 coding DNA: TGTGCCAGCAGCCCAAGCACACCCCTAGCGGGAGCCGGGGAGCAGTACTTC.

The chain is built from TRBV27 and TRBJ2-1; D is unresolved. Germline CDR1 reads MNHEY; CDR2 reads SMNVEV (reference sequence). V was trimmed by 6 bases and J by 12 bases, leaving 3 bases between them. The CDR3 loop spans 8 amino acids. The CDR3 DNA reads as TGTGCCAGCAGGGGGCAGTTCTTC. Its protein is CASRGQFF.

This rearrangement joins TRBV6-1 to TRBJ1-1; no definite D call. This CDR3 is 16 amino acids long. Trimming shortened V by 1 base and J by 0 bases, and 12 bases separated the two germline ends. The V gene's germline CDR1 is MNHNS and CDR2 SASEGT. The CDR3 reads CASSEGQVRMNTEAFF. The CDR3 DNA reads as TGTGCCAGCAGTGAAGGGCAGGTCCGCATGAACACTGAAGCTTTCTTT.

The gene calls are TRBV11-2 and TRBJ2-5, with D possibly matching TRBD2 (6 bases). The CDR3 runs to 14 residues. Germline values: CDR1 SGHAT, CDR2 FQNNGV. Trimming removed 0 bases at V and 5 bases at J, with 10 bases between. CDR3 region: CASSLDSGGETQYF. CDR3 bases: TGTGCCAGCAGCTTAGATTCTGGGGGGGAGACCCAGTACTTC.

The chain couples TRBV11-2 to TRBJ2-7, with D possibly being TRBD1 or TRBD2 (5 bases each). CDR1 and CDR2 from the germline V gene are SGHAT and FQNNGV. V lost 7 bases, J lost 3 bases, and 22 bases lay in between. The CDR3 is 16 residues long. CDR3 sequence reads: CASTLGPPEQGYEQYF. In DNA, the CDR3 is TGTGCCAGCACTTTGGGACCCCCCGAGCAGGGCTACGAGCAGTACTTC.